These 6 T cell receptor beta chains were sequenced from one sample in a study of cytomegalovirus exposure and HLA in healthy donors. The PCR made use of 60 Vbeta and 13 Jbeta primers. TCRdb's copy holds only in-frame clones and misses some; the assay was immunoSEQ multiplex PCR. Among 90,000 to 120,000 clones listed, 50% to 65% were seen once. Sequencing input: PBMCs. The receptors were sampled from a man aged 30-40 years in good health and CMV-seropositive.

This clone was observed a handful of times. V usage is TRBV19 and J usage is TRBJ1-5; D is undetermined. V dropped 3 bases and J dropped 0 bases, with 9 bases sitting between them. Germline V gene data show CDR1 as LNHDA and CDR2 as SQIVND (reference sequence). The length of the CDR3 is 15 residues. CDR3 amino acids: CASSMGSRSNQPQHF. The CDR3 DNA reads TGTGCCAGTAGTATGGGCAGCCGTAGCAATCAGCCCCAGCATTTT.

This chain links TRBV18 with TRBJ2-6; D gene uncertain. This CDR3 region has 16 residues. The V end lost 0 bases, the J end lost 2 bases, and 8 bases lay between the germline ends. Germline V gene sequence: CDR1 KGHSH, CDR2 LQKENI. The CDR3 DNA reads TGTGCCAGCTCACCACCTTACTTAACTGGGGCCAACGTCCTGACTTTC. Protein product: CASSPPYLTGANVLTF.

A word on this clone: One end of the junction fails to match germline, which may point to a read error. The rearrangement uses TRBV20-1 and TRBJ1-2; possibly TRBD1 for D (5 bases). Looked up from germline, CDR1 is DFQATT and CDR2 is SNEGSKA (reference sequence). The CDR3 extends over 11 amino acids. The CDR3 DNA reads as TGCAGTGCTAGAGATCCGGGGGGTGGGGCCTTC. Protein: CSARDPGGGAF.

The CDR3 spells CASRTGTGAETQYF. The CDR3 DNA reads TGTGCCAGCAGGACCGGGACAGGGGCAGAGACCCAGTACTTC. The chain recombines TRBV7-9 with TRBJ2-5; 10 bases are a match to TRBD1. CDR3 length: 14 amino acids. The trim removed 6 bases at V and 4 bases at J, leaving 5 bases unmatched. Germline values: CDR1 SEHNR, CDR2 FQNEAQ (reference sequence).

The chain combines TRBV2 with TRBJ1-1; D is unresolved. Germline V CDR1 and CDR2: SNHLY, FYNNEI. V lost 11 bases to trimming and J lost 1 base, with 14 bases between them. The CDR3 length is 13 residues. CDR3 sequence: CALHRHSNTEAFF. CDR3 in DNA: TGTGCCTTACACAGACACTCGAACACTGAAGCTTTCTTT. Full variable domain (missing parts from reference TRBV2 and TRBJ1-1): EPEVTQTPSHQVTQMGQEVILRCVPISNHLYFYWYRQILGQKVEFLVSFYNNEISEKSEIFDDQFSVERPDGSNFTLKIRSTKLEDSAMYFCALHRHSNTEAFFGQGTRLTVV.

The V gene is TRBV5-1, the J gene TRBJ1-4; TRBD1 aligns across 9 bases. Germline V gene data show CDR1 as SGHRS and CDR2 as YFSETQ. V was clipped by 4 bases and J by 4 bases; unmatched bases: 5. The CDR3 contains 15 residues. The CDR3 sequence: CASSPQGQGNEKLFF. The CDR3 bases are TGCGCCAGCAGCCCGCAGGGACAGGGTAATGAAAAACTGTTTTTT.